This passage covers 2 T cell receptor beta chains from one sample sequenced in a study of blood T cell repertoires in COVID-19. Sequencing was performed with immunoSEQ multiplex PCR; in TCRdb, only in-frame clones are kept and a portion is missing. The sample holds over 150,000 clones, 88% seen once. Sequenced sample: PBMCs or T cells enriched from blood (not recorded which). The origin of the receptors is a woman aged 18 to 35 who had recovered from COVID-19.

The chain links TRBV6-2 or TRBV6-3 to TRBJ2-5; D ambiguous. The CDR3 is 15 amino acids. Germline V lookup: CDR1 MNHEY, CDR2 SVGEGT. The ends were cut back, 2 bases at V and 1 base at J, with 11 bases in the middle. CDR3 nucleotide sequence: TGTGCCAGCAGTTACATAGGAGAGGTCCAAGAGACCCAGTACTTC. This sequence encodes CASSYIGEVQETQYF.

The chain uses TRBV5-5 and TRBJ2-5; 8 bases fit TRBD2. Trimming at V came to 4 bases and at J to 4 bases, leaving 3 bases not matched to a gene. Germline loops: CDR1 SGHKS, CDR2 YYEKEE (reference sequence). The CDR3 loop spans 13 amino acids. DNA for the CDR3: TGTGCCAGCAGCCCCGGGGGGGGAGAGACCCAGTACTTC. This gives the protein CASSPGGGETQYF.